This T cell receptor (beta chain) was captured in a study of identical twins. Overall study results and limits: The conclusions drew on cross-sectional statistical analysis instead of tracking the same donors.

About this clonotype itself: The antigen is not known.

A universal primer binding site was introduced by template switching. The final cDNA contained unique molecular identifiers. A single record per CDR3 protein comes from TCRdb applying MiXCR to the 5' RACE reads. The data hold around 480,000 distinct CDR3 sequences, with over 11% observed a single time. The CDR3 covers 15 residues. Between the trimmed V and J ends, which lost 3 bases and 4 bases, there was a span of 14 bases. Another study also made use of these data, one on yellow fever vaccine responses in identical twins. That study reports: Twins reportedly had a vaccine T cell response that seemed partly convergent, partly personalized.

The sequence was collected from a woman aged 18-29 years in good health. The sample comprised CD4+ T cells sorted from blood. This chain connects TRBV23-1 to TRBJ2-3; D assignment may be TRBD1 or TRBD2 (5 bases each). TRBV23-1 is an open reading frame whose function is uncertain. The CDR3 sequence is CASSHPVRGPDTQYF. Here the CDR3 DNA reads TGCGCCAGCAGTCACCCCGTGAGGGGACCAGATACGCAGTATTTT.